This T cell receptor (beta chain) is drawn from a study of patients and donors after allogeneic stem cell transplantation. TCRdb passed the RT-PCR reads through MiXCR, listing each CDR3 protein once. The sample lists roughly 960,000 distinct CDR3 sequences, more than 15% occurring once. This clonotype has only a few counts. The CDR3 runs 16 residues. Per the germline V gene, CDR1 is LNHNV and CDR2 is YYDKDF (reference sequence). Trimming took 1 base from V and 0 from J, leaving 10 bases between them. The chain employs TRBV15 and TRBJ1-3; D unclear. The sequence was collected from a human donor who was either an allogeneic HSCT recipient or a stem cell or donor lymphocyte infusion donor (not recorded which). It is not recorded whose cells these are; they may come from a transplant donor. Specimen: blood, either unsorted or a sorted T cell fraction (not recorded which). The CDR3 DNA follows: TGTGCCACCAGCAGAGGCGAAGGGTTCTCTGGAAACACCATATATTTT. Its translation is CATSRGEGFSGNTIYF.